A single sample is the source of the 29 T cell receptor beta chains below, sequenced in a study of blood T cell repertoires in COVID-19. Some clones are missing from TCRdb's copy, which holds only in-frame ones; the method was immunoSEQ multiplex PCR. Altogether 140,000 or so clones are present, roughly 85% being singletons, with the ten largest covering roughly 2.9%. The sequencing input was peripheral blood. These receptor sequences come from a man aged 45-60 years with acute or convalescent COVID-19.

The chain combines TRBV5-8 with TRBJ1-6; maybe TRBD1 (5 bases). CDR1 and CDR2 from the germline V gene are SGHTS and YDEGEE. V was shortened by 0 bases and J by 10 bases, with 11 bases between the two germline ends. This CDR3 has 14 amino acids. The CDR3 DNA reads TGTGCCAGCAGCTTGGTCGGGGGAGGGTCACCCCTCCACTTT. Protein sequence: CASSLVGGGSPLHF.

The chain has TRBV3-1 (or the pseudogene TRBV3-2) and TRBJ1-1; D gene uncertain. This CDR3 spans 12 amino acids. Germline V lookup: CDR1 LGHDT, CDR2 YNNKEL (reference sequence). V lost 4 bases and J lost 3, with 6 bases in between. The CDR3 nucleotides read TGTGCCAGCAGCCCCGGGGACACTGAAGCTTTCTTT. Translation gives CASSPGDTEAFF.

The chain combines TRBV30 with TRBJ1-2; D perhaps matches TRBD1 (6 bases). The CDR3 has 13 amino acids. The germline gives CDR1 GTSNPN, CDR2 SVGIG (reference sequence). Deletions cut 2 bases from V and 8 bases from J, with 15 bases between. CDR3 nucleotides: TGTGCCTGGAGTTATGGGGACAATCGGGGCTACACCTTC. Translating it yields CAWSYGDNRGYTF. The entire variable domain, with the rest obtained from reference TRBV30 and TRBJ1-2, is as follows: SQTIHQWPATLVQPVGSPLSLECTVEGTSNPNLYWYRQAAGRGLQLLFYSVGIGQISSEVPQNLSASRPQDRQFILSSKKLLLSDSGFYLCAWSYGDNRGYTFGSGTRLTVV.

The J gene is TRBJ2-3, the V gene TRBV7-3; the match to TRBD2 covers 9 bases. J lost 3 bases, V lost 1 base, and 5 bases had no gene match. The CDR3 extends over 16 amino acids. Germline V gene sequence: CDR1 SGHTA, CDR2 FQGTGA. The CDR3 bases are TGTGCCAGCAGCTTAAGGCCTAGCGGGGTAACAGATACGCAGTATTTT. Residues: CASSLRPSGVTDTQYF. The full variable domain, its missing parts supplied by reference TRBV7-3 and TRBJ2-3, is GAGVSQTPSNKVTEKGKYVELRCDPISGHTALYWYRQSLGQGPEFLIYFQGTGAADDSGLPNDRFFAVRPEGSVSTLKIQRTERGDSAVYLCASSLRPSGVTDTQYFGPGTRLTVL.

The chain links TRBV4-1 to TRBJ2-2, with 11 bases aligning to TRBD1. CDR1 MGHRA and CDR2 YSYEKL come from the germline V gene. The junction had 9 bases not matched to a gene; V was cut back by 5 bases and J by 7 bases. The CDR3 has 16 amino acids. CDR3 residues: CASSTIRDRGVGELFF. The CDR3 bases are TGCGCCAGCAGCACTATCCGGGACAGGGGGGTCGGGGAGCTGTTTTTT.

The V gene is TRBV28, the J gene TRBJ1-2, with a weak D call TRBD1 (6 bases). With 4 bases removed from V and 8 bases from J, the gap between germline ends came to 17 bases. From germline, CDR1 is MDHEN and CDR2 SYDVKM. The CDR3 length is 14 residues. As DNA, the CDR3 is TGTGCCAGCAGTTCCCTCCGGGGGGCGAGCGGCTACACCTTC. Its protein product is CASSSLRGASGYTF.

The chain recombines TRBV25-1 with TRBJ2-2, with D perhaps matching TRBD2 (7 bases). CDR1 is MGHDK and CDR2 is SYGVNS in the germline V gene. The germline V and J ends were trimmed by 5 bases and 3 bases, with 10 bases remaining between them. This CDR3 spans 14 amino acids. CDR3 region: CASSKGGDTGELFF. DNA for the CDR3: TGTGCCAGCAGTAAAGGGGGGGACACCGGGGAGCTGTTTTTT. Full variable domain (missing parts from reference TRBV25-1 and TRBJ2-2): EADIYQTPRYLVIGTGKKITLECSQTMGHDKMYWYQQDPGMELHLIHYSYGVNSTEKGDLSSESTVSRIRTEHFPLTLESARPSHTSQYLCASSKGGDTGELFFGEGSRLTVL.

The chain carries TRBV10-3 and TRBJ2-7; 12 bases align to TRBD1. CDR1 and CDR2 (germline): ENHRY, SYGVKD. V was clipped by 7 bases and J by 7 bases; unmatched bases: 5. This CDR3 region has 13 residues. The CDR3 loop reads CAITGQGAREQYF. For the CDR3, the DNA is TGTGCCATCACGGGACAGGGGGCGCGGGAGCAGTACTTC.

The chain joins TRBV6-5 to TRBJ1-1; D may be TRBD1 (5 bases). Germline values: CDR1 MNHEY, CDR2 SVGAGI. V dropped 4 bases and J dropped 4 bases, with 16 bases sitting between them. This CDR3 has 15 residues. CDR3 coding DNA: TGTGCCAGCAGTTCCTTCAAAGGGGCGCGCACTGAAGCTTTCTTT. Protein: CASSSFKGARTEAFF.

This sequence joins TRBV9 and TRBJ2-1; TRBD2 aligns across 7 bases. The junction had 7 bases not matched to a gene; V was cut back by 4 bases and J by 0 bases. CDR3 size: 16 residues. The germline V gene encodes CDR1 SGDLS and CDR2 YYNGEE. CDR3 sequence (DNA): TGTGCCAGCAGCCCACCAGCGGGGTTCTCCTACAATGAGCAGTTCTTC. This encodes CASSPPAGFSYNEQFF.

The chain uses TRBV9 and TRBJ2-1; 12 bases line up with TRBD2. Germline CDR1 and CDR2: SGDLS and YYNGEE. V lost 0 bases and J lost 7; bases outside the gene matches: 11. This CDR3 has 18 amino acids. CDR3 sequence: CASSVASSSGRVGNEQFF. Here the CDR3 DNA reads TGTGCCAGCAGCGTAGCCTCTTCTAGCGGGAGGGTAGGGAATGAGCAGTTCTTC.

This clone was found once. The chain has TRBV5-4 and TRBJ2-7; TRBD1 agrees at 7 bases. Germline V gene sequence: CDR1 SGHNT, CDR2 YYREEE (reference sequence). Losses at the gene ends were 5 bases for V and 0 bases for J; bases not matched to a gene: 2. The CDR3 has 13 amino acids. DNA for the CDR3: TGTGCCAGCAGAAGGGACAGCTCCTACGAGCAGTACTTC. Its protein is CASRRDSSYEQYF.

The chain couples TRBV19 to TRBJ2-5, with 9 bases identical to TRBD2. The CDR3 loop spans 17 amino acids. After removal of 0 bases from V and 5 bases from J, the junction contained 10 bases not matched to a gene. Per germline, CDR1 LNHDA and CDR2 SQIVND (reference sequence). The CDR3 coding sequence is TGTGCCAGTAGTATAGATCTCGCGGGAGGGACCCGGGAGACCCAGTACTTC. Translation gives CASSIDLAGGTRETQYF.

The chain joins TRBV28 to TRBJ2-7; the D is unclear. This CDR3 region has 11 residues. Trimming removed 2 bases from V and 7 bases from J, with 6 bases in between. Germline V gene lookup returns CDR1 MDHEN and CDR2 SYDVKM. The CDR3, as DNA: TGTGCCAGCAGTTTAGGAGCTGAGCAGTACTTC. This gives the protein CASSLGAEQYF.

Here the CDR3 DNA reads TGTGCCAGTAGTCCTGGACAGGGGGCCACTGAAGCTTTCTTT. Its protein is CASSPGQGATEAFF. The V and J genes are TRBV19 and TRBJ1-1; 11 bases map to TRBD1. The germline V gene encodes CDR1 LNHDA and CDR2 SQIVND (reference sequence). This CDR3 has 14 amino acids. The J segment lost 4 bases and the V segment lost 5 bases, leaving 3 bases of the junction unmatched.

This sequence joins TRBV9 and TRBJ1-5, with 7 bases fitting TRBD1. Per germline, CDR1 SGDLS and CDR2 YYNGEE. This CDR3 contains 14 residues. V gave up 4 bases and J gave up 3 bases; unmatched junction bases: 4. The chain's CDR3 is CASSFGQDNQPQHF. CDR3 nucleotides: TGTGCCAGCAGCTTTGGACAGGACAATCAGCCCCAGCATTTT.

The rearrangement joins TRBV7-2 to TRBJ2-5, with 7 bases identical to TRBD2. The CDR3 has 15 amino acids. Germline CDR1 and CDR2: SGHTA and FQGNSA. Unmatched junction bases numbered 5, after V lost 2 bases and J lost 2 bases. This chain's CDR3 is CASSLRRGIQETQYF. CDR3 coding DNA: TGTGCCAGCAGCTTAAGGCGGGGGATTCAAGAGACCCAGTACTTC.

The gene calls are TRBV6-5 and TRBJ1-5, with 7 positions matching TRBD1. The V and J ends lost 0 bases and 5 bases, in that order; junction bases with no gene match: 4. Germline V gene data show CDR1 as MNHEY and CDR2 as SVGAGI. The CDR3 is 15 amino acids. Here the CDR3 reads CASSYSIGQDQPQHF. The CDR3 DNA follows: TGTGCCAGCAGTTACTCGATAGGACAGGATCAGCCCCAGCATTTT.

The chain's CDR3 is CASSLPPGSGNTIYF. CDR3 sequence (DNA): TGTGCCAGCAGCTTACCGCCCGGCTCTGGAAACACCATATATTTT. The rearrangement joins TRBV7-8 to TRBJ1-3; D gene unclear. Germline V gene lookup returns CDR1 SGHVS and CDR2 FQNEAQ. This CDR3 comprises 15 residues. V gave up 2 bases and J gave up 0 bases, with 8 bases separating them.

The chain combines TRBV2 with TRBJ1-1; a possible D gene is TRBD1 (6 bases). Trimming took off 6 bases at V and 3 bases at J, with 14 bases between the two ends. The length of the CDR3 is 14 residues. Germline CDR1 is SNHLY and CDR2 is FYNNEI. The CDR3 sequence: CASRMGQSHTEAFF. The CDR3 coding sequence is TGTGCCAGCAGGATGGGACAATCTCACACTGAAGCTTTCTTT.

The chain joins TRBV6-5 to TRBJ2-5, with no clear D. CDR1 MNHEY and CDR2 SVGAGI come from the germline V gene. This CDR3 has 12 residues. Trimming took off 2 bases at V and 4 bases at J, with 5 bases between the two ends. CDR3 sequence: CASSYRGETQYF. CDR3 sequence (DNA): TGTGCCAGCAGTTACAGAGGAGAGACCCAGTACTTC.

This rearrangement joins TRBV3-1 (or the pseudogene TRBV3-2) to TRBJ2-2; 7 nucleotides agree with TRBD1. The germline CDR1 and CDR2 sequences are LGHDT and YNNKEL (reference sequence). CDR3 length: 17 residues. After removal of 4 bases from V and 4 bases from J, the junction contained 12 bases not matched to a gene. The CDR3: CASSPTGKGVITGELFF. The CDR3 coding sequence is TGTGCCAGCAGCCCGACAGGGAAGGGAGTCATCACCGGGGAGCTGTTTTTT.

This clone came up once. The CDR3 DNA sequence: TGTGCCAGCAGTCTCCCTGGACTAGGCGAGCAGTACTTC. This codes for CASSLPGLGEQYF. The chain recombines TRBV12-3 or TRBV12-4 with TRBJ2-7; 7 bases map to TRBD2. CDR3 length: 13 residues. The V gene end was trimmed by 5 bases and the J gene end by 6 bases; junction bases not matched to a gene: 7.

This clone was recorded only once. The chain couples TRBV7-9 to TRBJ2-7; perhaps TRBD1 as D (5 bases). The germline V gene has CDR1 SEHNR and CDR2 FQNEAQ (reference sequence). Between the trimmed V and J ends, which lost 6 bases and 1 base, there was a span of 10 bases. The CDR3 totals 13 residues. The CDR3 DNA reads as TGTGCCAGCAGTCAGGACATTTCCTACGAGCAGTACTTC. This translates into CASSQDISYEQYF. Full variable domain (remainder filled in from reference TRBV7-9 and TRBJ2-7): DTGVSQNPRHKITKRGQNVTFRCDPISEHNRLYWYRQTLGQGPEFLTYFQNEAQLEKSRLLSDRFSAERPKGSFSTLEIQRTEQGDSAMYLCASSQDISYEQYFGPGTRLTVT.

V and J are TRBV19 and TRBJ2-4; 7 bases align to TRBD2. This CDR3 has 17 amino acids. Losses at the gene ends were 3 bases for V and 3 bases for J; bases not matched to a gene: 11. Germline V CDR1 and CDR2: LNHDA, SQIVND (reference sequence). The CDR3 here is CASSMGVRENGKNIQYF. The CDR3 nucleotides are TGTGCCAGTAGTATGGGGGTGCGGGAGAATGGCAAAAACATTCAGTACTTC.

The J gene is TRBJ1-4, the V gene TRBV19; no reliable D call. CDR3 length equals 12 residues. Germline V gene data show CDR1 as LNHDA and CDR2 as SQIVND (reference sequence). V was cut by 5 bases and J by 14 bases, with 15 bases left in between. CDR3 amino acids: CASSSSPNRLFF. DNA for the CDR3: TGTGCCAGTAGTTCCTCCCCTAATCGGCTGTTTTTT.

J is TRBJ2-3 and V is TRBV9; tentatively, D is TRBD2 (5 bases). Germline CDR1 reads SGDLS; CDR2 reads YYNGEE. This CDR3 region has 15 residues. V lost 1 base and J 4 bases, leaving 13 bases between the germline ends. DNA of the CDR3: TGTGCCAGCAGCGTAATGGGAGTTCGCGCAGATACGCAGTATTTT. It translates to CASSVMGVRADTQYF.

The chain has TRBV27 and TRBJ1-2, with unresolved D. V gave up 6 bases and J gave up 8 bases, with 16 bases separating them. The CDR3 extends over 13 amino acids. Looked up from germline, CDR1 is MNHEY and CDR2 is SMNVEV (reference sequence). The CDR3 region is CASSRGLLGGYTF. The CDR3, as DNA: TGTGCCAGCAGCCGAGGGCTTTTAGGGGGCTACACCTTC.

This clone was seen only a few times. The gene calls are TRBV27 and TRBJ1-2; the D gene is possibly TRBD1 (5 bases). This CDR3 has 14 residues. The ends were cut back, 0 bases at V and 4 bases at J, with 9 bases in the middle. The V gene's germline CDR1 is MNHEY and CDR2 SMNVEV (reference sequence). CDR3 DNA: TGTGCCAGCAGTTTATCACCCGGGGGCTATGGCTACACCTTC. Translation gives CASSLSPGGYGYTF.